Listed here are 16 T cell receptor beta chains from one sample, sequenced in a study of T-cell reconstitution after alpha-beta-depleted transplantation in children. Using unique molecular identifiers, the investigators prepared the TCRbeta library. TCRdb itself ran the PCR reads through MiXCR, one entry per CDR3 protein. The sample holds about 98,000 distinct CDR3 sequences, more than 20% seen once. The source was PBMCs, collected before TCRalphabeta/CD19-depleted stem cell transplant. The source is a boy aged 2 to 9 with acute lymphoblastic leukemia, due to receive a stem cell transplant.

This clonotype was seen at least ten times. The CDR3, as DNA: TGTGCCAGCAGCCAAGAATATTCAGGGGAACCCGGGGAGCTGTTTTTT. This encodes CASSQEYSGEPGELFF. The gene calls are TRBV4-2 and TRBJ2-2; a weak D match, TRBD1 (6 bases). The V and J ends lost 0 bases and 6 bases respectively, with 14 bases between them. Germline loops: CDR1 LGHNA, CDR2 YNFKEQ. This CDR3 spans 16 amino acids.

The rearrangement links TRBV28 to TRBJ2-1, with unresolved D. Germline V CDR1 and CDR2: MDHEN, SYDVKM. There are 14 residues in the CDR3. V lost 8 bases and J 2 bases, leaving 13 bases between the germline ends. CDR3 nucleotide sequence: TGTGCCAGCCGACCTTTGGATCCCTACAATGAGCAGTTCTTC. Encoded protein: CASRPLDPYNEQFF.

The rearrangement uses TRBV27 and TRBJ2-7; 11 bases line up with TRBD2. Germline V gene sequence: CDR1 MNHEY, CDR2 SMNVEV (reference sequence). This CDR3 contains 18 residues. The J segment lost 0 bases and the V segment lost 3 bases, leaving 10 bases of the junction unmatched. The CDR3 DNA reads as TGTGCCAGCAGTTTGCGGGGACTAGCGGACCGGGGCTCCTACGAGCAGTACTTC. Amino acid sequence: CASSLRGLADRGSYEQYF.

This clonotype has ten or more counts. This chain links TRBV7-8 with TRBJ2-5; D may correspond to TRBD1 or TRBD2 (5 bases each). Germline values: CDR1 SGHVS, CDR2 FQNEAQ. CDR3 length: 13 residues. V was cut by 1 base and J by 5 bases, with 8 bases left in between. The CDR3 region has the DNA TGTGCCAGCAGCTTAGGGGGGATTGAGACCCAGTACTTC. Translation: CASSLGGIETQYF.

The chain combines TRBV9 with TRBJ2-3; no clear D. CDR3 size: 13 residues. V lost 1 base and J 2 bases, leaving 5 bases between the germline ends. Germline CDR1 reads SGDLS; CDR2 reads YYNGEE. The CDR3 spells CASSVSVTDTQYF. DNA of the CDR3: TGTGCCAGCAGCGTATCCGTCACAGATACGCAGTATTTT.

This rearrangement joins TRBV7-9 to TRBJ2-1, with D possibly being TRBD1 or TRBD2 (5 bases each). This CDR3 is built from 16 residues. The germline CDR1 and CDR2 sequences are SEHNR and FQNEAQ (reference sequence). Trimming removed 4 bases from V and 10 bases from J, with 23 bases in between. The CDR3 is CASSSLEGKSPLEQFF. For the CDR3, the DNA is TGTGCCAGCAGCTCACTCGAGGGGAAGTCCCCACTAGAGCAGTTCTTC.

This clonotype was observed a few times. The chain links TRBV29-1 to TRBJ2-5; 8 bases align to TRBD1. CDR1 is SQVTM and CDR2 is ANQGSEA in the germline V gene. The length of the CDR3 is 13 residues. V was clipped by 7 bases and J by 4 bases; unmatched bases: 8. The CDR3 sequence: CSGRTGRRETQYF. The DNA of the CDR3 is TGCAGCGGTCGGACAGGGAGGAGAGAGACCCAGTACTTC.

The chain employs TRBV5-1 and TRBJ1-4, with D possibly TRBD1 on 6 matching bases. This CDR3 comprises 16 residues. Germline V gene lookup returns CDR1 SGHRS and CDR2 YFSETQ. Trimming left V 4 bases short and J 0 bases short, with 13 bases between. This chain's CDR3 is CASSRGDLATNEKLFF. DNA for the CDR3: TGCGCCAGCAGCAGGGGGGACCTAGCAACTAATGAAAAACTGTTTTTT.

For the CDR3, the DNA is TGTGCCAGCAGCCAAACCCCACGGGTGGCTAGCGGGAAGAACAATGAGCAGTTCTTC. Protein sequence: CASSQTPRVASGKNNEQFF. The chain recombines TRBV3-1 with TRBJ2-1; 9 positions match TRBD2. Germline V gene lookup returns CDR1 LGHDT and CDR2 YNNKEL (reference sequence). V lost 2 bases to trimming and J lost 5 bases; unmatched junction nucleotides: 16. The CDR3 has 19 residues.

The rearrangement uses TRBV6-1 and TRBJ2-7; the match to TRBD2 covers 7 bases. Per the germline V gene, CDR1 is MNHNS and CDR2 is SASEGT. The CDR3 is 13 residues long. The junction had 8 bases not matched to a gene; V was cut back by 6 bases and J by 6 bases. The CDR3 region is CASRRGGGVEQYF. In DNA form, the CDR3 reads TGTGCCAGCAGAAGGGGCGGGGGTGTCGAGCAGTACTTC.

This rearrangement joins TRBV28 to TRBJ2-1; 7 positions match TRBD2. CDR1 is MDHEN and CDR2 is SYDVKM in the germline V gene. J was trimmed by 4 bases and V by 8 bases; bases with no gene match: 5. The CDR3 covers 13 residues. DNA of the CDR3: TGTGCCAGCGAGGGAGGGCTGTACAATGAGCAGTTCTTC. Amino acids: CASEGGLYNEQFF.

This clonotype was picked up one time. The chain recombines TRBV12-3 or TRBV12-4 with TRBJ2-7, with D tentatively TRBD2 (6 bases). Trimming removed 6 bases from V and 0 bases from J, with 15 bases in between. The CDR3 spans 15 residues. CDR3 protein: CASSGGLANSYEQYF. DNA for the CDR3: TGTGCCAGCAGCGGAGGGCTAGCGAACTCCTACGAGCAGTACTTC.

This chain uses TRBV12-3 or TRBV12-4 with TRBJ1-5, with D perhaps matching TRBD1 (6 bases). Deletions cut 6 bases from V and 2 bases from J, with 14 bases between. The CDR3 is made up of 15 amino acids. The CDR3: CASREGGKGNQPQHF. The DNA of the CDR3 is TGTGCCAGCAGGGAAGGGGGGAAGGGCAATCAGCCCCAGCATTTT.

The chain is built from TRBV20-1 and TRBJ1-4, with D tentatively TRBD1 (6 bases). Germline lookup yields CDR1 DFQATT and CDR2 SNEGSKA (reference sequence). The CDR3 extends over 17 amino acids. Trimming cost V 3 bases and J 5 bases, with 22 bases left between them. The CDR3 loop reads CSARGATAAELNEKLFF. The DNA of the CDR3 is TGCAGTGCTAGGGGGGCTACGGCCGCAGAACTAAATGAAAAACTGTTTTTT.

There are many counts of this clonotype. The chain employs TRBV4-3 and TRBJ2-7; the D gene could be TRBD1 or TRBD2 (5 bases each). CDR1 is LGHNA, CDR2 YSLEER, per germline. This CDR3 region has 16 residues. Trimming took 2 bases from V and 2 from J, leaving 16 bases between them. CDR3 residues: CASSQRAGTATYEQYF. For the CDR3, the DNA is TGCGCCAGCAGCCAAAGGGCCGGGACGGCGACCTACGAGCAGTACTTC.

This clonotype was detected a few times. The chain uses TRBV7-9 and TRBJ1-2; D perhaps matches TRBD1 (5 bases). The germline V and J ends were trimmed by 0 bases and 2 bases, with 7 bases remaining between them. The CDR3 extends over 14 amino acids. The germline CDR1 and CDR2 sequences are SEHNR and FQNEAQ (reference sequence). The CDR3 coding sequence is TGTGCCAGCAGCTTAGCGGGGGAAAACTATGGCTACACCTTC. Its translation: CASSLAGENYGYTF.